This T cell receptor (beta chain) was captured in a study of cytomegalovirus exposure and HLA in healthy donors (TCRdb year 2017). Background on the whole study: According to an earlier analysis of 587 of the donors, about 179 million T cells yielded 90 million to 130 million unique TCR beta sequences and about 280 Gb of sequence data. Class I and class II HLA loci were covered by the typing at four-digit resolution. All discovery cohort repertoires had been generated on a single sequencing platform. Across approximately 400 genotyped donors of the cohort, an average of roughly 200,000 unique TCR beta nucleotide sequences per donor were sequenced, and roughly 20% of those sequences were non-productive. Rather than drawing on any new phenotypic data, the later analysis identified candidate immune exposures from TCR beta sequences and the way those sequences occurred across donors. A later analysis re-examined previously published TCR beta repertoires from more than 650 donors and added high-resolution HLA genotyping to investigate patterns of TCR occurrence. About 300 gigabases of sequencing data and around 80 million unique TCR sequences made up an early release that covered over 550 HLA-typed donors. A later genetic analysis took genome-wide SNP genotypes for 398 of the 666 donors and used that subset as a discovery cohort. The study was designed to test whether signatures of past pathogen exposure could be identified by cataloging public T cell receptors. A separate validation cohort of over a hundred different subjects was used in addition to the approximately 640-subject first cohort. The study used immunosequencing to profile the T cell repertoires of some 600 subjects and linked those repertoires to cytomegalovirus serostatus. Several DR-DQ haplotypes were handled as single units for association and clustering, since linkage in the cohort was strong. Typing coverage differed by locus: A, B, C, DRB1 and DQB1 were typed in about 620-630 donors, DQA1 in around 500, DPA1 in 606, and DPB1 in about 450. The study combined high-throughput TCR immunosequencing, statistical association of individual TCRs with disease status, and machine learning to predict cytomegalovirus infection status. Of the 350 to 450 genotyped donors, approximately 80% were placed in the genetic ancestry cluster associated with self-reported Caucasian donors. Donor age, sex, ethnicity and CMV serostatus were compiled alongside the repertoire data. An earlier analysis of about 620 of the donors applied high-throughput TCR beta sequencing to assess whether each TCR beta V gene segment acted as functional or pseudogenic.

The germline V gene (reference sequence) yields LNHDA for CDR1 and SQIVND for CDR2. Its CDR3 holds 13 amino acids, cysteine through phenylalanine. Kept here is only the CDR3 DNA, which spans 39 bases and is read in frame from base 1. Relative to germline, V is 2 bases shorter and J is 0 bases shorter, with 4 bases between their ends. Overall results and qualifications from the work: CMV serostatus was the only immune exposure information available for the cohort. The authors suggested that the approach could potentially be extended to other disease states and immunological phenotypes. In a later genetic analysis, a missense DCLRE1C variant was associated with V-gene and J-gene trimming of TCR beta chains, and the association was replicated in an independent cohort. A further reported finding was that TCR beta sequences accurately predicted the HLA-A and HLA-B alleles for most subjects in the first cohort. Because the 87-base-pair reads could not distinguish some IMGT-functional V segments, including TRBV6-2 and TRBV6-3, those segments were excluded. According to a later analysis, parvovirus B19, influenza, CMV and Epstein-Barr virus appeared linked to several top co-occurrence clusters. A later analysis found that most CMV-associated TCR beta chains appeared HLA-restricted, with HLA associations seemingly driven largely by CMV exposure. Presence/absence analyses assumed roughly uniform sequencing depth across donors, an assumption that may not hold. Because counts were too low, roughly 17 rarely observed V segments, including chromosome 9 orphons, were left out of the earlier analysis of about 620 of the donors. Most TCR sequences were observed very rarely across donors, whereas some public TCRs were present in many individuals. Cytomegalovirus status was reported to be diagnosed by the classifier with high specificity and sensitivity in both the original and validation cohorts. When HLA alleles, especially DR and DQ, strongly co-occurred, TCR associations were difficult to assign to individual alleles. The study listed 150 to 200 TCR beta chains as associated with cytomegalovirus. A later analysis found that TCR association rates varied across HLA loci, with DRB1 alleles showing the most associated TCRs and HLA-C alleles the fewest. In a later genetic analysis, fewer N-insertions in productive TCRs were reported among donors in an Asian-associated ancestry cluster than the approximately 670-donor mean. Linkage disequilibrium might explain the correlated functional status among segregating V segments, but an unknown experimental factor could not be excluded. An earlier analysis of roughly 570 of the donors showed that most TCR beta V segments appeared in productive rearrangements either about 87% or about 30% of the time, which broadly matched IMGT annotations. In vitro tests confirmed that a few of the cytomegalovirus-associated TCR beta chains recognize cytomegalovirus antigens. The cohort was sequenced for TCR beta chains only, and without alpha or paired-chain data the features that could be detected were limited. A later analysis found that HLA-associated TCR beta chains were more clonally expanded and had lower generation probabilities than equally common non-associated chains. Because HLA typing was missing for some donors at each locus, association tests included only the typed subset. The sequencing pipeline was judged likely to have produced a cluster of highly shared sequence variants as a technical artifact. Specific HLA alleles were associated with some 15,000 TCR beta sequences at a false discovery rate of 0.05 in a later analysis.

In the case of this clone: Its recognized antigen is unknown. Base-call qualities are not available, and no considerably larger clone is one nucleotide away.

The library relied on the immunoSEQ multiplex PCR assay. For the multiplex PCR, a mixture combining 60 forward primers for TCR Vbeta segments and 13 reverse primers for TCR Jbeta segments was used. Amplification of the CDR3 region of rearranged TCR beta genes was performed with a multiplex PCR assay on genomic DNA. Amplified TCR beta libraries were sequenced as 87-base-pair reads on the Illumina HiSeq System. The study's own analysis went as follows. A later analysis counted some 80 million unique TCR beta chains across the 666 repertoires, and around 12 million of these chains were shared by at least two donors. A nearest-neighbor algorithm error-corrected the raw reads and collapsed the reads into unique sequences, merging closely related sequences to remove PCR and sequencing errors. Alignment of CDR3 sequences to IMGT reference sequences was used to assign V, D and J gene segments. For a sequence to be retained, a match of at least six nucleotides to both a V gene segment and a J gene segment was required. Rearrangements were classified as productive when the CDR3 lacked stop codons and remained in frame with V and J, and all other rearrangements were classified as non-productive. CDR3 was defined by IMGT convention, running from the second conserved V-encoded cysteine to the conserved J-encoded phenylalanine. The earlier analysis of about 610 of the donors excluded any sequence lacking an unambiguous match to a single V gene segment. An earlier analysis of several hundred of the donors called V segments functional above 56.7% productive rearrangements and segregating when the between-donor standard deviation exceeded 5%. A statistical classification framework was built to diagnose cytomegalovirus status from the catalog of TCR beta chain sequences. V and J gene assignment, in a later analysis, came from comparing TCR nucleotide sequences with IMGT/GENE-DB human TR gene sequences. Using the TCRdist pipeline, a later analysis assigned CDR3 sequences along with most-parsimonious VDJ recombination scenarios. In a later analysis, each TCR beta chain was defined by its CDR3 amino acid sequence together with its V-gene family, and reads lacking a unique V-gene family were excluded. A later analysis removed 450 to 600 highly shared, low-generation-probability nucleotide sequences to deal with suspected cross-contamination and a sequencing artifact. In a later analysis, a clonal expansion index was calculated for each public chain from normalized within-repertoire ranks of inferred template counts. A later analysis computed generation probabilities with a VDJ recombination model fitted to out-of-frame rearrangements, and checked the results against IGoR. In a later analysis, hypergeometric tests were used to score TCR-TCR, TCR-HLA and TCR-CMV co-occurrence, with a repertoire-size bias correction applied to TCR pairs. In a later analysis, false discovery rates were estimated by permuting HLA or CMV assignments 20 times. In a later analysis, co-occurring TCRs were grouped with DBSCAN, and TCRdist sequence similarity was added when clustering was performed within HLA-allele-positive subsets. For co-occurrence clustering, repertoires with fewer than 30,000 or more than 120,000 public chains were excluded, along with four or five repertoires with anomalous nucleotide sharing. As stored in TCRdb, this immuneACCESS dataset retains in-frame rearrangements with V and J assigned. A fraction of the clones does not appear; measured against another copy, unresolved V genes explain less than half of the discrepancy, and the remainder lacks a known reason. V and J calls and clone size are copied from that table; D and trimming were computed from the DNA. The sample contains fewer than 200,000 clones, roughly 80% of them found a single time. The ten largest make up roughly 4.7% of the sample.

In total, roughly 670 healthy bone marrow donors made up the cohort. At the time of sampling, all cohort members were nominally healthy, though unrecorded immune exposures were likely present. The donor tested CMV seropositive and was one of the 289 seropositive cohort members. A peripheral blood sample was collected from each donor, and TCR beta sequencing was performed on peripheral blood mononuclear cells. Genomic DNA extraction from the blood cell samples was performed with the Qiagen DNeasy Blood Extraction Kit. The origin of this receptor is a woman between 50 and 59 years old in good health and CMV-seropositive. Sample: PBMCs. The V gene is TRBV19 and the J gene is TRBJ1-2, with the D gene not clear enough to name. Here the CDR3 is given as CASSIRPNYGYTF. The nucleotides read TGTGCCAGTAGTATACGTCCTAACTATGGCTACACCTTC.